This is a list of T cell receptor beta chains from one sample in a study of identical twins. Via MiXCR, TCRdb re-called the 5' RACE reads, giving one row per CDR3 protein. Altogether hundreds of thousands of distinct CDR3 sequences are present, roughly 7% being singletons, with the ten largest covering roughly 3.6%. The sample was also linked to a second study, of yellow fever vaccine responses in identical twins.

The source material was memory (CD45RO+) T cells sorted from blood. These receptors were taken from a woman aged 18-35 years in good health. The CDR3 runs from the conserved cysteine through the conserved F or W.

v_gene	j_gene	CDR3aa
TRBV7-2	TRBJ2-2	CASSLLQGSGELFF
TRBV5-1	TRBJ2-5	CASSWRDTLETQYF
TRBV4-1	TRBJ2-2	CASSPGKGAENTGELFF
TRBV2	TRBJ2-3	CASRTGRGTDTQYF
TRBV7-2	TRBJ2-1	CASSPPSGRSYNEQFF
TRBV10-3	TRBJ2-7	CATTRPQEPEQYF
TRBV7-9	TRBJ2-2	CASSMGQTNTGELFF
TRBV2	TRBJ2-4	CASSEALLLHF
TRBV6-4	TRBJ2-1	CASSVQGFHDEQFF
TRBV3-1	TRBJ1-1	CASSQGARGNTEAFF
TRBV7-2	TRBJ1-2	CASRSPGQAVSYGYTF
TRBV15	TRBJ1-1	CATSSTGLLNTEAFF
TRBV6-1	TRBJ1-2	CASNNQERQYYGYTF
TRBV20-1	TRBJ2-1	CSARSSRINEQFF
TRBV4-2	TRBJ2-3	CASSQASGAVGTDTQYF
TRBV24-1	TRBJ2-7	CATSGGNTYEQYF
TRBV28	TRBJ1-6	CASSWGTSNSGSPLHF
TRBV7-9	TRBJ1-1	CASSLIWGNTEAFF
TRBV12-5	TRBJ2-1	CASGWPTSGNTYNEQFF
TRBV6-2/TRBV6-3	TRBJ2-1	CASSFLNSGGGRNNEQFF
TRBV7-8	TRBJ2-3	CASSLGLKDTQYF
TRBV20-1	TRBJ1-3	CSAGQPGSGNTIYF
TRBV11-2	TRBJ1-2	CASSLGGTGLQENYGYTF
TRBV12-3/TRBV12-4	TRBJ2-2	CASSSWTSGSYGELFF
TRBV7-9	TRBJ2-1	CASRGEPGLAGLNEQFF
TRBV3-1	TRBJ2-1	CASSHRRDRASSYNEQFF
TRBV12-3/TRBV12-4	TRBJ2-1	CASSPRTGHSYNEQFF
TRBV10-3	TRBJ2-3	CAMGQGLTDTQYF
TRBV20-1	TRBJ2-3	CSAKGPSGRDTQYF
TRBV6-4	TRBJ2-3	CASSDSIPGQGADTQYF
TRBV7-8	TRBJ1-1	CASSKGDTEAFF
TRBV19	TRBJ1-2	CASSHQLDRLNYGYTF
TRBV3-1	TRBJ2-2	CASSQEGLAVNTGELFF
TRBV14	TRBJ2-1	CASSLAGTGTVNEQFF
TRBV12-3/TRBV12-4	TRBJ1-5	CASSSTGGGQPQHF
TRBV28	TRBJ1-3	CASSLQGVGNTIYF
TRBV6-1	TRBJ1-5	CASSDREDQPQHF
TRBV20-1	TRBJ2-4	CSARARDVAGALIQYF
TRBV11-2	TRBJ2-1	CASSFRSQSSYNEQFF
TRBV5-1	TRBJ1-2	CASSFQGTDYGYTF
TRBV20-1	TRBJ1-2	CSASNGVGYGYTF
TRBV12-3/TRBV12-4	TRBJ2-5	CASSTRLAGGQETQYF
TRBV7-8	TRBJ2-5	CASSLAVAGGRKQETQYF
TRBV12-3/TRBV12-4	TRBJ2-1	CASSRDRDYVFF
TRBV20-1	TRBJ1-1	CSARDPRQVNTEAFF
TRBV7-6	TRBJ2-1	CASSASPGQSSYNEQFF
TRBV7-6	TRBJ2-5	CASSLRDRGEETQYF
TRBV7-2	TRBJ2-2	CASSFRGLNTGELFF
TRBV12-3/TRBV12-4	TRBJ2-5	CASSFGGMPHPFQETQYF
TRBV6-6	TRBJ2-7	CASSYYPYEQYF
TRBV6-2/TRBV6-3	TRBJ2-7	CASRNGLADSYEQYF
TRBV10-1	TRBJ2-4	CASSAGDPKNIQYF